This T cell receptor (beta chain) emerged from a study of shared clonotypes between healthy human individuals. Findings and limits, study-wide: Estimated clonotype richness was generally higher in naive than memory subsets. The represented genetic and exposure-history diversity was limited by the small number of donors.

Profiling relied on immunoSEQ multiplex PCR, and the TCRdb table lists in-frame clones only, not all of them. The sample lists around 2,000,000 clones, roughly 94% occurring once. Only Caucasian adults living in Nashville, Tennessee made up the donor group. It was into CD45RA+ naive and CD45RA-negative memory subsets that the CD4+ cells were split. V lost 5 bases and J 6 bases, leaving 17 bases between the germline ends. CDR1 MNHEY and CDR2 SVGAGI come from the germline V gene. This CDR3 is 15 amino acids long. Of note for this clone: What it recognizes is unknown.

The sample taken for sequencing was naive CD4+ T cells sorted from blood. Subset defined: CD45RA+ positively selected. This clonotype originated in a man aged 18 to 30 in good health. This chain joins TRBV6-5 and TRBJ2-1; D gene uncertain. In DNA, the CDR3 is TGTGCCAGCAGTCCCGTGGACGGCCTGGGCAATGAGCAGTTCTTC. Translation: CASSPVDGLGNEQFF.